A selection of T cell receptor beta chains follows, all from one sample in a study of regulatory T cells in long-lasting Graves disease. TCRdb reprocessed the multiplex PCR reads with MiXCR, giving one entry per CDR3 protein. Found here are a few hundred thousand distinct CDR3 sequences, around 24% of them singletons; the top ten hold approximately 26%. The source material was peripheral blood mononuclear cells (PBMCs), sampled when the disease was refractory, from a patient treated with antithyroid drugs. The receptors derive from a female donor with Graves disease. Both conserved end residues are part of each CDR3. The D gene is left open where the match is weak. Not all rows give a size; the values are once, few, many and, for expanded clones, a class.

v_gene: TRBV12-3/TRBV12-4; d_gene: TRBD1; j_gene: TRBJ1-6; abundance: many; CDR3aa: CASKRGQGLSPLHF; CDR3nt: TGTGCCAGCAAACGTGGACAGGGGCTTTCACCCCTCCACTTT
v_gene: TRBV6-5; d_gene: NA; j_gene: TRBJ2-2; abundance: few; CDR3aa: CASSYDDRANTGELFF; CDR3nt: TGTGCCAGCAGTTACGACGACAGAGCGAACACCGGGGAGCTGTTTTTT
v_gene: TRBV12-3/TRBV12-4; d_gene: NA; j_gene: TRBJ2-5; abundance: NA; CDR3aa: CASSTLGRETQYF; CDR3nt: TGTGCCAGCAGTACTCTAGGCCGGGAGACCCAGTACTTC
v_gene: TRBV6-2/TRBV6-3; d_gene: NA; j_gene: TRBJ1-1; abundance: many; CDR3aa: CASSYSGGGGMNTEAFF; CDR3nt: TGTGCCAGCAGTTACTCGGGTGGGGGGGGGATGAACACTGAAGCTTTCTTT
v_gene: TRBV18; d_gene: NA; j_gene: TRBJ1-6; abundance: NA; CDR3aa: CASSPTLAGDNSPLHF; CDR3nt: TGTGCCAGCTCACCCACGTTGGCTGGCGATAATTCACCCCTCCACTTT
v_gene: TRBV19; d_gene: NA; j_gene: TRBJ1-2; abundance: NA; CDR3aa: CASSIPQDGYTF; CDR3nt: TGTGCCAGTAGTATCCCTCAGGATGGCTACACCTTC
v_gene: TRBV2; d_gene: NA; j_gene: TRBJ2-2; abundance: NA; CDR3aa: CASSGGGAETNTGELFF; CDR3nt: TGTGCCAGCAGTGGTGGAGGAGCGGAGACGAACACCGGGGAGCTGTTTTTT
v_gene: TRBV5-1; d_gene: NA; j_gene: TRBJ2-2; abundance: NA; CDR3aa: CASSLDRINTGELFF; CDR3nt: TGCGCCAGCAGCTTGGACAGGATAAACACCGGGGAGCTGTTTTTT
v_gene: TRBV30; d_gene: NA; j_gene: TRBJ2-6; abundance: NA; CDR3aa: CAWMPGANVLTF; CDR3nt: TGTGCCTGGATGCCTGGGGCCAACGTCCTGACTTTC
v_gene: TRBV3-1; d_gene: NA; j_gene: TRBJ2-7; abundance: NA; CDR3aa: CASSHGVGGRTGYEQYF; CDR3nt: TGTGCCAGCAGCCATGGTGTTGGCGGCCGAACCGGATACGAGCAGTACTTC
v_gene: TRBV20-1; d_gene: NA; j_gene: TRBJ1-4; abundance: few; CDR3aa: CSASQAPFRANEKLFF; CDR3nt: TGCAGTGCTAGCCAGGCGCCGTTTAGGGCTAATGAAAAACTGTTTTTT
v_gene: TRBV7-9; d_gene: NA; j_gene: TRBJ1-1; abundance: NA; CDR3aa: CASSLELDTEAFF; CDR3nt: TGTGCCAGCAGCTTAGAACTTGACACTGAAGCTTTCTTT
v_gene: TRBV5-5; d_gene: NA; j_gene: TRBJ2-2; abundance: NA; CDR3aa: CASSLALRGFYTGELFF; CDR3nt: TGTGCCAGCAGCTTGGCCCTCAGGGGATTTTACACCGGGGAGCTGTTTTTT
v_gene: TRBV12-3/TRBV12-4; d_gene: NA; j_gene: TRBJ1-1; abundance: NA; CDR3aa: CASSLRQERMTEAFF; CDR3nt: TGTGCCAGCAGTTTACGACAGGAGAGAATGACTGAAGCTTTCTTT
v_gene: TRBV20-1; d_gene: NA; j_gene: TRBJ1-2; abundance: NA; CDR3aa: CSACRVPNYGYTF; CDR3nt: TGCAGTGCTTGCAGGGTCCCTAACTATGGCTACACCTTC
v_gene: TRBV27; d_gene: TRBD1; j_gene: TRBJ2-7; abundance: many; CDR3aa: CASSVGQGRSEQYF; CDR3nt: TGTGCCAGCAGTGTAGGACAGGGCCGAAGCGAGCAGTACTTC
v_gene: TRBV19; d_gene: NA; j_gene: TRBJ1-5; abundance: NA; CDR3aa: CASRLDQGQPQHF; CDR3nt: TGTGCCAGTAGGTTGGACCAGGGGCAGCCCCAGCATTTT
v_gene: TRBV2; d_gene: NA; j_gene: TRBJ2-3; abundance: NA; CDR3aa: CASSDHGSTDTQYF; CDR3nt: TGTGCCAGCAGTGACCACGGAAGCACAGATACGCAGTATTTT
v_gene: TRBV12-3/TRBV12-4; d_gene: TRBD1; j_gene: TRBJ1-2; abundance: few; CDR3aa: CASSWDRGSYTF; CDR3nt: TGTGCCAGCAGTTGGGACAGGGGAAGCTACACCTTC
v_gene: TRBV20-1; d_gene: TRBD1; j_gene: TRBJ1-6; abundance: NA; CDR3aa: CSARAPGQGIEGYNSPLHF; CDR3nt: TGCAGTGCTAGAGCGCCCGGACAGGGGATAGAGGGCTATAATTCACCCCTCCACTTT
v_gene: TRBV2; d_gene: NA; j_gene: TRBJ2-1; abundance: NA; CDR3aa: CASRHDSSSYNEQFF; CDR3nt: TGTGCCAGCAGGCATGACTCTAGCTCCTACAATGAGCAGTTCTTC
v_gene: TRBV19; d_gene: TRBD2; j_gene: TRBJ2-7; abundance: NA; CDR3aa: CASSRDYLREQYF; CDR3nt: TGTGCCAGTAGTAGGGACTACCTTCGCGAGCAGTACTTC
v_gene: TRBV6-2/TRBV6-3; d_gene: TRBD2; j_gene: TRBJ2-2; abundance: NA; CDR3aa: CASSWGGGSAKGGELFF; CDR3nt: TGTGCCAGCAGTTGGGGTGGCGGGAGCGCCAAGGGCGGGGAGCTGTTTTTT